This TCR beta chain stems from a study of beta chain features in type 1 diabetes. Study in general: On cell yields, gender and age, patients and healthy donors were similar.

CDR3 length equals 16 residues. Germline CDR1 is MNHNS and CDR2 is SASEGT. The V and J ends lost 4 bases and 5 bases respectively, with 20 bases between them. Overall study findings and caveats: Type 1 diabetes patients had moderately but significantly shorter TCRB CDR3s in all four CD4+ subsets. Reads derived from cDNA could over-represent cells showing high TCR expression.

The investigators reverse transcribed all of the isolated RNA, so they sequenced expressed TCRB transcripts. Data came from immunoSEQ multiplex PCR; TCRdb stores just in-frame clones and leaves some out. The repertoire has hundreds of thousands of clones, 10% to 15% of them found once; the top ten carry 0.02% to 0.025%. Concerning this clone: Antigen: not known.

Input material: naive CD4+ T cells from blood. The chain employs TRBV6-1 and TRBJ1-1; no firm D call. The receptor's source is a man between 18 and 35 years old with type 1 diabetes. The CDR3 loop is CASSASREGRRTEAFF. CDR3 bases: TGTGCCAGCAGTGCCTCCCGGGAGGGCAGGAGGACTGAAGCTTTCTTT.